The 10 T cell receptor beta chains below come from one sample, sequenced in a study of cytomegalovirus exposure and HLA in healthy donors. The PCR contained 60 Vbeta and 13 Jbeta primers. Produced via immunoSEQ multiplex PCR; TCRdb's table is partial and in-frame only. Of 150,000 to 200,000 clones in the sample, around 68% were seen once. The sample consisted of PBMCs. These receptors all stem from a man aged 45-65 years in good health and CMV-seronegative.

The chain is built from TRBV5-1 and TRBJ2-5; D might be TRBD1 (5 bases). V lost 3 bases and J 5 bases, leaving 11 bases between the germline ends. Germline loops: CDR1 SGHRS, CDR2 YFSETQ. The CDR3 consists of 13 residues. CDR3 loop: CASSSQGTETQYF. CDR3 coding DNA: TGCGCCAGCAGCTCGCAGGGAACGGAGACCCAGTACTTC.

The chain carries TRBV13 and TRBJ1-1, with D perhaps TRBD1 (6 bases). CDR1 PRHDT and CDR2 FYEKMQ come from the germline V gene (reference sequence). The CDR3 consists of 15 residues. Trimming pared 5 bases from V and 0 bases from J, leaving 13 bases between. The CDR3 protein is CASSGDKGLNTEAFF. Written as DNA, the CDR3 is TGTGCCAGCAGCGGGGACAAGGGTTTGAACACTGAAGCTTTCTTT.

The chain recombines TRBV5-6 with TRBJ1-1; D may be TRBD1 (5 bases). The CDR3 runs 14 residues. The germline V gene encodes CDR1 SGHDT and CDR2 YYEEEE. V lost 4 bases, J lost 3 bases, and 13 bases lay in between. The CDR3 reads CASSGRVRDTEAFF. The CDR3 DNA reads as TGTGCCAGCAGCGGCAGGGTTAGGGACACTGAAGCTTTCTTT.

The rearrangement joins TRBV9 to TRBJ1-1; D possibly corresponds to TRBD1 (5 bases). The CDR3 length is 14 residues. V shed 1 base and J shed 4 bases, with 11 bases lying between them. Germline V gene lookup returns CDR1 SGDLS and CDR2 YYNGEE. The CDR3 DNA reads TGTGCCAGCAGCGTACAGGGCCCGGGCACTGAAGCTTTCTTT. This sequence encodes CASSVQGPGTEAFF.

This chain links TRBV28 with TRBJ1-2; a weak D match, TRBD1 (6 bases). With 6 bases removed from V and 3 bases from J, the gap between germline ends came to 11 bases. Germline V gives CDR1 MDHEN, CDR2 SYDVKM. The CDR3 loop spans 13 amino acids. The CDR3 sequence: CASRAGTHYGYTF. The CDR3 coding sequence is TGTGCCAGCAGGGCCGGGACACACTATGGCTACACCTTC.

This chain connects TRBV7-9 to TRBJ1-1; D possibly corresponds to TRBD1 (6 bases). V was trimmed by 3 bases and J by 0 bases, leaving 14 bases between them. The CDR3 runs to 16 residues. Germline V CDR1 and CDR2: SEHNR, FQNEAQ (reference sequence). As DNA, the CDR3 is TGTGCCAGCAGCTTGACAGGACTCGGGATGAACACTGAAGCTTTCTTT. It translates to CASSLTGLGMNTEAFF.

The CDR3 protein is CASSPQGAGGYTF. The CDR3, as DNA: TGCGCCAGCAGTCCTCAGGGGGCGGGTGGCTACACCTTC. The chain recombines TRBV5-1 with TRBJ1-2; 8 bases are shared with TRBD1. The V and J ends lost 5 bases and 7 bases, in that order; junction bases with no gene match: 7. Germline V gives CDR1 SGHRS, CDR2 YFSETQ. CDR3 length: 13 amino acids.

The V call is TRBV5-6, the J call TRBJ2-1, with 7 bases matching TRBD2. The CDR3 runs to 16 residues. Germline values: CDR1 SGHDT, CDR2 YYEEEE. Trimming cost V 4 bases and J 8 bases; bases outside gene matches: 15. The CDR3 sequence: CASSHPSTSRNDEQFF. In DNA form, the CDR3 reads TGTGCCAGCAGCCACCCTTCGACTAGCCGTAACGATGAGCAGTTCTTC. The complete variable domain, with remaining parts taken from reference TRBV5-6 and TRBJ2-1, reads DAGVTQSPTHLIKTRGQQVTLRCSPKSGHDTVSWYQQALGQGPQFIFQYYEEEERQRGNFPDRFSGHQFPNYSSELNVNALLLGDSALYLCASSHPSTSRNDEQFFGPGTRLTVL.

This rearrangement joins TRBV5-1 to TRBJ2-7, with TRBD1 matching 11 bases. The CDR3 is 18 residues long. V was pared by 0 bases and J by 4 bases, with 12 bases of the junction left unmatched. From germline, CDR1 is SGHRS and CDR2 YFSETQ. The CDR3 nucleotides read TGCGCCAGCAGCTTGGGACCCGGAACGGGGACAGGGGGATACGAGCAGTACTTC. Residues: CASSLGPGTGTGGYEQYF.

The chain carries TRBV10-2 and TRBJ1-4; no clear D. CDR1 WSHSY and CDR2 SAAADI come from the germline V gene. Trimming took 3 bases from V and 0 from J, leaving 8 bases between them. This CDR3 spans 15 amino acids. In DNA, the CDR3 is TGCGCCAGCAGTGAAGAGGGAGCAACTAATGAAAAACTGTTTTTT. Translating it yields CASSEEGATNEKLFF.